These T cell receptor beta chains were read from a single sample in a study of response to subunit inactivated influenza vaccine. TCRdb reprocessed the RT-PCR reads with MiXCR, giving one entry per CDR3 protein. The top ten clones hold around 10% of a sample with around 600,000 distinct CDR3 sequences, about 11% of them seen once. These same data were also listed under a study on T cells expressing NK-cell markers.

The sample in question was PBMCs from blood, obtained on the day of vaccination. These receptor sequences come from a man aged 50 or older who received an inactivated influenza vaccine. CDR3s include the opening cysteine and the closing phenylalanine or tryptophan. Fields, in order: clone size, J gene, V gene, D gene, CDR3 protein, CDR3 DNA. D genes are given only for firm matches. Clone size is given for some rows only: seen once, a few or many times, or a class if the clone is expanded.

clone_size: few; j_call: TRBJ2-5; v_call: TRBV6-1; d_call: NA; cdr3_aa: CASKGRSQETQYF; cdr3_nt: TGTGCCAGCAAGGGTCGGTCGCAAGAGACCCAGTACTTC
clone_size: NA; j_call: TRBJ2-2; v_call: TRBV7-9; d_call: TRBD2; cdr3_aa: CASSSLAGGPSLGELFF; cdr3_nt: TGTGCCAGCAGCTCCCTAGCGGGGGGCCCCTCTCTCGGGGAGCTGTTTTTT
clone_size: NA; j_call: TRBJ1-2; v_call: TRBV3-1; d_call: TRBD1; cdr3_aa: CASSHPPGQGIYGYTF; cdr3_nt: TGTGCCAGCAGCCACCCGCCGGGACAGGGGATATATGGCTACACCTTC
clone_size: many; j_call: TRBJ2-5; v_call: TRBV7-6; d_call: TRBD1; cdr3_aa: CASRQGETQYF; cdr3_nt: TGTGCCAGCAGACAGGGGGAGACCCAGTACTTC
clone_size: few; j_call: TRBJ1-4; v_call: TRBV5-1; d_call: NA; cdr3_aa: CASSLGGSRNEKLFF; cdr3_nt: TGCGCCAGCAGCTTGGGAGGCAGCCGAAATGAAAAACTGTTTTTT
clone_size: NA; j_call: TRBJ2-1; v_call: TRBV12-3/TRBV12-4; d_call: NA; cdr3_aa: CAIRRGVAYNEQFF; cdr3_nt: TGTGCCATCCGACGTGGCGTGGCCTACAATGAGCAGTTCTTC
clone_size: NA; j_call: TRBJ2-7; v_call: TRBV27; d_call: TRBD2; cdr3_aa: CASRPRGLAGGSTYEQYF; cdr3_nt: TGTGCCAGCAGACCCCGAGGACTAGCGGGAGGTTCAACCTACGAGCAGTACTTC
clone_size: few; j_call: TRBJ1-5; v_call: TRBV10-3; d_call: NA; cdr3_aa: CAISESYEGNQPQHF; cdr3_nt: TGTGCCATCAGTGAGTCGTACGAGGGCAATCAGCCCCAGCATTTT
clone_size: NA; j_call: TRBJ2-5; v_call: TRBV12-3/TRBV12-4; d_call: TRBD2; cdr3_aa: CASRGLAQQETQYF; cdr3_nt: TGTGCCAGCAGGGGACTAGCGCAACAAGAGACCCAGTACTTC
clone_size: few; j_call: TRBJ2-7; v_call: TRBV6-1; d_call: TRBD1; cdr3_aa: CASSAGGGYEQYF; cdr3_nt: TGTGCCAGCAGTGCAGGGGGCGGCTACGAGCAGTACTTC
clone_size: NA; j_call: TRBJ1-2; v_call: TRBV28; d_call: NA; cdr3_aa: CASSLQRYGYTF; cdr3_nt: TGTGCCAGCAGTTTACAGCGCTATGGCTACACCTTC
clone_size: many; j_call: TRBJ2-6; v_call: TRBV28; d_call: TRBD1; cdr3_aa: CASSPSPGTGSGANVLTF; cdr3_nt: TGTGCCAGCAGTCCTAGTCCCGGGACAGGGTCTGGGGCCAACGTCCTGACTTTC
clone_size: many; j_call: TRBJ2-3; v_call: TRBV5-6; d_call: NA; cdr3_aa: CASSSDPGGGTDTQYF; cdr3_nt: TGTGCCAGCAGCTCCGACCCTGGCGGGGGCACAGATACGCAGTATTTT
clone_size: few; j_call: TRBJ2-5; v_call: TRBV20-1; d_call: NA; cdr3_aa: CSAAGPRRETQYF; cdr3_nt: TGCAGTGCTGCGGGTCCGAGAAGGGAGACCCAGTACTTC
clone_size: many; j_call: TRBJ1-2; v_call: TRBV12-3/TRBV12-4; d_call: TRBD1; cdr3_aa: CASTLTGVVYGYTF; cdr3_nt: TGTGCCAGCACTCTGACAGGGGTGGTCTATGGCTACACCTTC
clone_size: NA; j_call: TRBJ1-1; v_call: TRBV12-3/TRBV12-4; d_call: NA; cdr3_aa: CASSLARAEAFF; cdr3_nt: TGTGCCAGCAGTTTAGCTCGGGCTGAAGCTTTCTTT
clone_size: NA; j_call: TRBJ2-1; v_call: TRBV18; d_call: TRBD2; cdr3_aa: CASSPDSGGNEQFF; cdr3_nt: TGTGCCAGCTCACCAGATAGCGGGGGCAATGAGCAGTTCTTC
clone_size: NA; j_call: TRBJ1-1; v_call: TRBV30; d_call: NA; cdr3_aa: CAWSVRLAEAFF; cdr3_nt: TGTGCCTGGAGTGTTAGGCTCGCTGAAGCTTTCTTT
clone_size: few; j_call: TRBJ2-2; v_call: TRBV14; d_call: TRBD1; cdr3_aa: CASSQAVRDRTRGELFF; cdr3_nt: TGTGCCAGCAGCCAAGCAGTCCGGGACAGGACACGCGGGGAGCTGTTTTTT